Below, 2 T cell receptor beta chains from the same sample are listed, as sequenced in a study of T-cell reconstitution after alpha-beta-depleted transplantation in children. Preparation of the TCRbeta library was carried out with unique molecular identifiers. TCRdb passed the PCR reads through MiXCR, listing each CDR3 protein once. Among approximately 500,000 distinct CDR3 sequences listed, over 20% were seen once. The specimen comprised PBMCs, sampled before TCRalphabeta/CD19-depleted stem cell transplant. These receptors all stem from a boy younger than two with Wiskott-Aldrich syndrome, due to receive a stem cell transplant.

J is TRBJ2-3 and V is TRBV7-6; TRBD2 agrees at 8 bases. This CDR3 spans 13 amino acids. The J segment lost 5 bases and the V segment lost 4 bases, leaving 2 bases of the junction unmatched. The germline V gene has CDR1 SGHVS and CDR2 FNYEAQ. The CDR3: CASSSTSGDTQYF. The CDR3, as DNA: TGTGCCAGCAGCTCCACTAGCGGAGATACGCAGTATTTT.

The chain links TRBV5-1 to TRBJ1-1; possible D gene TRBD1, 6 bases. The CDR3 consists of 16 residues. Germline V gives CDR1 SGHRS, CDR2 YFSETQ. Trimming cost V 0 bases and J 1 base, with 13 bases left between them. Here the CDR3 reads CASSLASGHPNTEAFF. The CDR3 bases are TGCGCCAGCAGCTTGGCCTCGGGACATCCGAACACTGAAGCTTTCTTT.